This T cell receptor (beta chain) was recorded in a study of T cells after yellow fever vaccination. V was pared by 3 bases and J by 4 bases, with 18 bases between. CDR3 length: 15 residues. Germline CDR1 reads DFQATT; CDR2 reads SNEGSKA (reference sequence). 5'RACE template switching added a universal primer site and UMIs to TCR cDNA. Using its own MiXCR run on the 5' RACE reads, TCRdb lists one record per CDR3 protein. The sample contains nearly 550,000 distinct CDR3 sequences, less than 20% of which appear only once. The gene calls are TRBV20-1 and TRBJ2-5; tentative D call: TRBD1 (6 bases). The sequencing here drew on PBMCs, taken 15 days after the yellow fever booster vaccination. The receptor comes from a man younger than 45 who received the YFV17D yellow fever vaccine. CDR3 residues: CSASGTGRGIETQYF. CDR3 coding DNA: TGCAGTGCTAGCGGGACGGGTAGGGGGATAGAGACCCAGTACTTC.